The text below deals with one T cell receptor (beta chain). Its antigen is not known. This sample's time point: peripheral blood 6 weeks after treatment start. A total of 1 to 8 samples per patient were collected pretreatment and on-treatment. These data come from a study of PD-L1 blockade in urothelial cancer. Study-wide context: Atezolizumab 1,200 mg was given intravenously every 3 weeks, starting 2014.

Generated by immunoSEQ multiplex PCR, the TCRdb table keeps only in-frame clones and is missing some. The table includes some 50,000 clones, roughly 88% detected once. Study-wide findings and caveats: TCR clonality was measured in pretreatment peripheral blood. Clonality below the median predicted better survival.

The V gene lost 8 bases and the J gene lost 4 bases, with 17 bases spanning the gap. CDR1 is SEHNR, CDR2 FQNEAQ, per germline (reference sequence). CDR3 length: 15 residues. This TCR derives from a man between 50 and 59 years old with urothelial cancer. Sequenced material: PBMCs, taken around atezolizumab (anti-PD-L1) treatment. This chain connects TRBV7-9 to TRBJ1-4; D is possibly TRBD1 (5 bases). In DNA, the CDR3 is TGTGCCAGCTCCCAGGGTGGAGGGTATAATGAAAAACTGTTTTTT. This sequence encodes CASSQGGGYNEKLFF.